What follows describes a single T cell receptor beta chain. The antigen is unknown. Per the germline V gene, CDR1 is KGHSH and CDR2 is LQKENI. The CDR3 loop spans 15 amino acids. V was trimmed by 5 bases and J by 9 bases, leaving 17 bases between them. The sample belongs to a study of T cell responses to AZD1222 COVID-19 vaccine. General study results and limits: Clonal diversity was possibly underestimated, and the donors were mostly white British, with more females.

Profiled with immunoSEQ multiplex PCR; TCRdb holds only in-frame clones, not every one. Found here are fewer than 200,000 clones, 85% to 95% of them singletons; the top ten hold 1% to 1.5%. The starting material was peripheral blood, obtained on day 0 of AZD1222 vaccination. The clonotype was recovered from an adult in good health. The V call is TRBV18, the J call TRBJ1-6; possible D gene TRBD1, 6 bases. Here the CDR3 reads CASSSEGGEGSPLHF. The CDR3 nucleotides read TGTGCCAGCTCATCGGAAGGGGGGGAGGGTTCACCCCTCCACTTT.